The rows below give T cell receptor beta chains drawn from one sample of a study of OX40 agonist ivuxolimab in advanced cancers. Method: immunoSEQ multiplex PCR; TCRdb's copy keeps in-frame clones and lacks some. The profile shows about 31,000 clones, roughly 90% of them singletons. Sequenced material: CD4+ or CD8+ T cells sorted from blood, taken in a trial of the OX40 agonist ivuxolimab. The source of these receptors is an adult with an advanced solid tumor such as melanoma, head and neck, liver or kidney cancer. Each CDR3 is given without its conserved first and last residue. Fields, in order: V gene, CDR3 protein.

>TRBV4-3
ASSQAVRTGYEQY
>TRBV18
ASSPRDRVLNTEAF
>TRBV5-4
ASPNVKGGNEKLF
>TRBV5-1
ASSPWDRTYEQY
>TRBV7-9
ASSLEAGRTEAF
>TRBV29-1
SVEGESLEQF
>TRBV2
ASSLYDQAF
>TRBV6-1
ASSVSQGRQY
>TRBV15
ATSSLREQF
>TRBV6-5
ASSYRTGSEQY
>TRBV7-9
ASSPVRDYGYT
>TRBV11-2
ASSGGPINEKLF
>TRBV2
ASSELRLGGTEYSPLH
>TRBV4-1
ASSQDTGQGGVEQF
>TRBV19
ASSVTGDAYGYT
>TRBV6-6
ASSYSWEMNTEAF
>TRBV27
ASSIIQGTDTQY
>TRBV27
ASSTGGGPIDEQY
>TRBV7-2
ASSWGRDYEQY
>TRBV11-3
ASSSPMEGEQY
>TRBV27
ASRPQGAYEQY
>TRBV19
ASSTGLTLYEQY
>TRBV19
ASSPQGGLVEQY
>TRBV5-1
ASSLETQGAGTYEQY